The source of this T cell receptor beta chain is a study of early T cells in non-severe SARS-CoV-2 infection (dated by TCRdb to the early 2020s). With regard to the full study: Because TCR sequencing was done on bulk RNA from unsorted whole blood, the alpha and beta chains could not be paired. Summary of the overall study and its limitations: VDJdb matching was skewed toward anti-spike CD8 responses and likely underestimated virus-specific expansions, missing private and CD4 specificities.

Set within a cohort of healthcare workers in London, UK, this nested case-control study involved weekly PCR testing of nasopharyngeal swabs along with blood sampling. Healthcare workers were enrolled in the week of the UK lockdown, from 23 to 31 March 2020, and were followed every week for up to roughly 16 weeks. Cut back by 1 base and 7 bases, the V and J ends lie 7 bases apart. Based on the germline V gene, the CDR1 and CDR2 sequences are KGHSH and LQKENI. The CDR3, from cysteine to phenylalanine, totals 13 residues. The read is trimmed to its CDR3 DNA, 39 bases read in frame from base 1. Libraries were prepared through 5' RACE. These reads were obtained on a NextSeq 500. To correct for sequencing error and PCR bias, the TCR library protocol tagged individual cDNA molecules with unique molecular identifiers. TCR alpha and beta chains were both sequenced, and the abundances of alpha and beta sequences in each sample were closely correlated with each other. In the paper's pipeline: Decombinator V4 was used to annotate TCR sequences for V gene, J gene and CDR3. Expanded TCRs were defined as changing significantly between any two time points under a Poisson model with p below 0.0001. Abundances of TCRs were expressed as counts per million after normalisation to the total number of TCRs sequenced in each sample. TRAV1-2 paired with TRAJ12, TRAJ20 or TRAJ33 defined MAIT TCRs, while TRAV10 paired with TRAJ18 defined iNKT TCRs. A search of VDJdb, accessed on 1 November 2021, was run for TCRs annotated to CMV, EBV and SARS-CoV-2, with TCRs annotated for multiple antigens excluded. Clones were called with MiXCR by TCRdb after fastp trimmed the public reads at Q25, and only in-frame beta chains were retained. Every distinct CDR3 protein forms one entry, paired with its most common genes and DNA. What appears here as the V and J calls and clone size reflects TCRdb's work, not the paper's. This sample comprises over 55,000 distinct CDR3 sequences, roughly an eighth of them detected only once. The ten largest clonotypes hold about 3% of the sample.

About this clonotype itself: It has no known antigen specificity. No base-level quality is on record; no much larger clone is a single base apart.

Sequencing input: whole blood. The origin of this receptor is an adult who was a healthcare worker with PCR-confirmed SARS-CoV-2 infection or an uninfected control (not recorded which). Recombination joined TRBV18 with TRBJ1-4; TRBD1 is perhaps the D gene, given 5 matching bases. The DNA sequence is TGTGCCAGCTCACCACGAGACAGTGAAAAACTGTTTTTT. Its protein is CASSPRDSEKLFF.